These T cell receptor beta chains were read from a single sample in a study of identical twins. TCRdb analysed the 5' RACE reads with MiXCR anew, one entry per CDR3 protein. The table includes around 510,000 distinct CDR3 sequences, 13% to 15% detected once. The same data also contributed to another study, on yellow fever vaccine responses in identical twins.

Sequenced: CD4+ T cells sorted from blood. Source of these receptors: a woman aged 18-30 years in good health. Both conserved end residues are part of each CDR3. The order of the fields is V gene, J gene, D gene, clone size, CDR3 DNA, CDR3 protein. D genes are given only for firm matches. A row's size may be missing; if present it is once, few, many or a size class.

>TRBV6-2/TRBV6-3|TRBJ2-7|-|many
TGTGCCAGCAGTATAGCCTACGAGCAGTACTTC
CASSIAYEQYF
>TRBV23-1|TRBJ2-1|TRBD1|few
TGCGCCAGCGCAGGGGGTTACAGCAATGAGCAGTTCTTC
CASAGGYSNEQFF
>TRBV10-3|TRBJ2-3|TRBD2|-
TGTGCCATCAGTGGGACTAGCGTCGGAGATACGCAGTATTTT
CAISGTSVGDTQYF
>TRBV20-1|TRBJ1-2|-|few
TGCAGTGCATGGCGGTCTGATGGCTACACCTTC
CSAWRSDGYTF
>TRBV5-6|TRBJ2-3|TRBD2|-
TGTGCCAGCAGCTTGGAACTAGCGGGAGGAGTAAGAGATACGCAGTATTTT
CASSLELAGGVRDTQYF
>TRBV28|TRBJ2-5|TRBD1|-
TGTGCCAGCAGGCCACAGGGGATTGGAGGAGAGACCCAGTACTTC
CASRPQGIGGETQYF
>TRBV9|TRBJ2-3|-|-
TGTGCCAGCAGCCCACAATGGAGGGGTGGCACAGATACGCAGTATTTT
CASSPQWRGGTDTQYF
>TRBV20-1|TRBJ2-7|-|-
TGCAGTGCTAGGGTGAACGCCCCGCGCGAGCAGTACTTC
CSARVNAPREQYF
>TRBV5-1|TRBJ2-5|TRBD2|few
TGCGCCAGCAGCCGCGCCCTAGCGGGAGTTGAGACCCAGTACTTC
CASSRALAGVETQYF
>TRBV25-1|TRBJ1-1|-|few
TGTGCCAGCGGACGGGGCACTGAAGCTTTCTTT
CASGRGTEAFF
>TRBV29-1|TRBJ2-5|-|few
TGCAGCGTTGATTCGGCTTGGGGGGACGGGACCCAGTACTTC
CSVDSAWGDGTQYF
>TRBV5-5|TRBJ2-3|-|many
TGTGCCAGCAGCCTAGCGTTCCCAGATACGCAGTATTTT
CASSLAFPDTQYF
>TRBV20-1|TRBJ2-1|-|-
TGCAGTGCTACGGGAGCGGCAGGGTACAATGAGCAGTTCTTC
CSATGAAGYNEQFF
>TRBV20-1|TRBJ2-7|-|-
TGCAGTGCTTCCACGGGTACACTCTCCTACGAGCAGTACTTC
CSASTGTLSYEQYF
>TRBV7-8|TRBJ2-7|-|-
TGTGCCAGCAGCTTAGGTTCGTCGCGCCAGTACGCCTACGAGCAGTACTTC
CASSLGSSRQYAYEQYF
>TRBV7-2|TRBJ1-5|-|-
TGTGCCAGCAGCTTAACCCTTGATCAGCCCCAGCATTTT
CASSLTLDQPQHF
>TRBV6-5|TRBJ2-7|TRBD2|few
TGTGCCAGCAGATATTACACTGCAGCGGGGGGGTCGTACGAGCAGTACTTC
CASRYYTAAGGSYEQYF
>TRBV11-2|TRBJ2-4|-|few
TGTGCCAGCAGCGCCGGGACCACCGCGGATAACATTCAGTACTTC
CASSAGTTADNIQYF
>TRBV7-2|TRBJ1-1|TRBD1|few
TGTGCCAGCAGCCCACAGGGGGGGACTGAAGCTTTCTTT
CASSPQGGTEAFF
>TRBV5-1|TRBJ2-7|-|-
TGCGCCAGCAGCTTCACGGGCTCGGCGGGGGCCCACTCCTACGAGCAGTACTTC
CASSFTGSAGAHSYEQYF
>TRBV6-1|TRBJ1-3|TRBD1|once
TGTGCCAGCGGACTACGGACAGGGGGCTCCGGAAACACCATATATTTT
CASGLRTGGSGNTIYF
>TRBV10-3|TRBJ2-3|-|few
TGTGCCATCAGTGGGGGCACCGGCACAGATACGCAGTATTTT
CAISGGTGTDTQYF
>TRBV7-2|TRBJ2-7|TRBD2|-
TGTGCCAGCAGCTTGAATAGGGGACTATACGAGCAGTACTTC
CASSLNRGLYEQYF
>TRBV2|TRBJ2-3|TRBD2|-
TGTGCCAGCAGGAGACTAGCGGGGGCCAAGGGAGATACGCAGTATTTT
CASRRLAGAKGDTQYF
>TRBV27|TRBJ1-1|-|-
TGTGCCAGCAGTTCACGGCAAAAGAACACTGAAGCTTTCTTT
CASSSRQKNTEAFF
>TRBV28|TRBJ2-2|-|-
TGTGCCAGCAGTTGGACGTCACCCGGGGAGCTGTTTTTT
CASSWTSPGELFF
>TRBV7-3|TRBJ2-6|TRBD2|many
TGTGCCAGCAGCTTATGGGGGGGGAAGTCTGGGGCCAACGTCCTGACTTTC
CASSLWGGKSGANVLTF
>TRBV5-1|TRBJ2-1|TRBD2|few
TGCGCCAGCGGATTTATAGCGGGGAGCTCCTACAATGAGCAGTTCTTC
CASGFIAGSSYNEQFF
>TRBV27|TRBJ1-6|TRBD1|-
TGTGCCAGCACGCGGACAGGGGGGGCACCCCTCCACTTT
CASTRTGGAPLHF
>TRBV12-3/TRBV12-4|TRBJ2-1|TRBD2|few
TGTGCCAGCAGTTTATGGCGGTGGACTAGCGGGAGTAATGAGCAGTTCTTC
CASSLWRWTSGSNEQFF
>TRBV6-5|TRBJ1-2|-|many
TGTGCCAGCAGTTACTCGTCAGCTAACTATGGCTACACCTTC
CASSYSSANYGYTF
>TRBV3-1|TRBJ2-2|-|few
TGTGCCAGCAGCATGCGCGGGGCCGGGGAGCTGTTTTTT
CASSMRGAGELFF
>TRBV3-1|TRBJ1-4|-|few
TGTGCCAGCAGCCAAGATTCGGGAGAAAAACTGTTTTTT
CASSQDSGEKLFF
>TRBV6-5|TRBJ1-1|-|few
TGTGCCAGCAGTTACTCCAAAGTGAACACTGAAGCTTTCTTT
CASSYSKVNTEAFF
>TRBV6-1|TRBJ1-3|TRBD1|-
TGTGCCAGCAGCAGGGGGACCACCTCTGGAAACACCATATATTTT
CASSRGTTSGNTIYF
>TRBV29-1|TRBJ1-2|-|-
TGCAGCGGGGGTGACAGTACGAACTATGGCTACACCTTC
CSGGDSTNYGYTF
>TRBV18|TRBJ2-3|TRBD2|-
TGTGCCAGCTCACCACTTGCTAGCGGGAGGGCCACAGATACGCAGTATTTT
CASSPLASGRATDTQYF
>TRBV7-2|TRBJ2-7|-|few
TGTGCCAGCAGCGCCACCGGCGATAGGATCTACGAGCAGTACTTC
CASSATGDRIYEQYF
>TRBV7-2|TRBJ2-1|TRBD2|many
TGTGCCAGCAGTTTAGGTGGGAGGGAGCTGGTGCAGTTCTTC
CASSLGGRELVQFF